This record looks at one TCR beta chain sequence and its context. Its antigen is unknown. The gene names and germline sequences used here belong to the mouse. The observed sequence ends 1 residue before the CDR3 terminus, with the missing tail filled in from the germline J gene. The data stem from a study of tissue T cells after allogeneic stem cell transplantation (dated by TCRdb to the early 2020s). The study in broad terms: TCR beta repertoires were profiled across many tissues obtained from research autopsies of patients with and without GVHD, as well as in mouse models of GVHD. The human arm was a prospective observational study without blinding or randomization. What the research found in general, with its limitations: Within patients, how anatomically similar the tissues were was a key factor in shaping TCR repertoire composition, regardless of disease or transplant status. Only a few T cell clones appeared in more than one patient, yet motif-based clustering showed tissue-specific repertoire signatures that were shared between patients. The study did not establish which tissue TCRs were alloreactive or antigen-specific, and some clones may have been host cells that persisted. In both patients and mice, only a limited portion of the TCR repertoire detected in tissues was captured by blood and spleen T cells. The patient cohort was small and clinically heterogeneous, and sampling depth was acknowledged as a limitation.

The sample's time point, from its label and the paper: mouse harvest day 7 after allogeneic transplant. Mouse grafts consisting of 10^7 T-cell-depleted bone marrow cells combined with 10^6 splenic CD5+ T cells were administered by tail vein injection. A major MHC-mismatch B6 (H2b) into BALB/c (H2d) model was used to model mouse GVHD, and tissues were profiled at day 7 or 14. On day 7 or 14 post-transplant, mouse tissues and retro-orbital blood were harvested with separate sterile tools for each animal, and livers were flushed before harvest. Before genomic DNA isolation with the DNeasy Blood & Tissue Kit, mouse tissues were minced with razor blades in buffered saline. The protocol used for the library was the immunoSEQ multiplex PCR assay. Adaptive Biotechnologies performed TCRbeta CDR3 sequencing at survey depth and reported CDR3 sequences, V/J genes, productive frequency, and template counts. Amplification of TCR beta CDR3 regions started from genomic DNA instead of RNA. Per the authors' processing: Jensen-Shannon divergence served to quantify pairwise repertoire overlap between tissues, with 0 meaning identical and 1 meaning complete divergence. Based on pairwise JSD values, tissues were grouped by single-linkage agglomerative hierarchical clustering, and the results were shown as dendrograms. GLIPH2 was run on all patient samples with simulation_depth 1000, kmer_min_depth 3, cdr3_length_cutoff 8, keeping groups with more than two unique CDR3s. A standardized tissue-overlap score was calculated by extrapolating Jaccard GLIPH-group overlap across patients to a standard repertoire size of 1000 clones. Linear mixed-effect models, with tissue as a fixed effect and individual as a random effect, were used to test how diversity related to clinical or experimental variables. TCRdb limited this immuneACCESS table to in-frame rearrangements with V and J called. A share of clones is missing; checked studies link under half to unresolved V genes, and the rest is unexplained. The V and J calls and clone size are taken from that table; D and trimming were inferred from the DNA. For this sample the table gives several thousand clones, of which 40% to 50% were detected only once. 1.5% of the sample lies in the top ten.

According to the germline V gene (reference sequence), CDR1 reads KGHPV and CDR2 reads FQNQEV. Including the terminal cysteine and phenylalanine, the CDR3 comprises 15 residues. The DNA covers only part of the CDR3, 42 bases in frame from base 1. V gives up 0 bases and J gives up 3 bases, and the segment between their germline ends measures 10 bases. The clonotype comes from a female BALB/c mouse given C57BL/6 T cells with graft-versus-host disease after an allogeneic hematopoietic cell transplant. The receptor chain draws on TRBV26 and TRBJ2-4; the D element might be TRBD1 or TRBD2, as each aligns at 5 bases. Sequencing was carried out using skin. The part of the CDR3 DNA that was read is TGTGCCAGCAGTCTGTCGAGGGGCTGGCAAAACACCTTGTAC. It translates as CASSLSRGWQNTLY. The complete CDR3 reads CASSLSRGWQNTLYF. Outside the CDR3, residues come from the reference TRBV26 and TRBJ2-4 proteins, so the full variable domain is: NSKVIQTPRYLVKGQGQKAKMRCIPEKGHPVVFWYQQNKNNEFKFLINFQNQEVLQQIDMTEKRFSAECPSNSPCSLEIQSSEAGDSALYLCASSLSRGWQNTLYFGAGTRLSVL.